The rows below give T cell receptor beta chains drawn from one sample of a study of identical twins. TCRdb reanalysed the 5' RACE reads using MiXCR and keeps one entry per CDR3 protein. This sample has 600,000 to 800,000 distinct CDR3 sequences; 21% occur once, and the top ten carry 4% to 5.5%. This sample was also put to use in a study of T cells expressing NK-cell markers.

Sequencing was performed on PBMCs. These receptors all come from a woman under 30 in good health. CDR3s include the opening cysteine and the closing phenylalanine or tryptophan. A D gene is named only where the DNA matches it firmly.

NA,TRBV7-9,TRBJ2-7,CASSQGMYEQYF
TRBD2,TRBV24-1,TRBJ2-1,CAVAGGPYNEQFF
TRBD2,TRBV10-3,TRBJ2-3,CATLAGDTDTQYF
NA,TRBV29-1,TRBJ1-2,CSVVGVNYGYTF
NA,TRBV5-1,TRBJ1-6,CASSLGGEGSPLHF
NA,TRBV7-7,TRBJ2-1,CASSLEIASEQFF
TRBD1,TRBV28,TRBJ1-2,CASSLGTGGEYGGYTF
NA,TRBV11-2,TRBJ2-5,CASSLGFAGAGVGETQYF
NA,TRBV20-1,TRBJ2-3,CSARPTAYTDTQYF
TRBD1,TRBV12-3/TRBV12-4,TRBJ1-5,CASSPRGGGFDQPQHF
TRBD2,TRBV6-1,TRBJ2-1,CASSGLAGRGVGEQFF
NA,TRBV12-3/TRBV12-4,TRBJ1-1,CASSFRGTEAFF
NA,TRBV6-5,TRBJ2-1,CASSYSASTYNEQFF
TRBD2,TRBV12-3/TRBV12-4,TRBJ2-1,CASRADSSGGLIYNEQFF
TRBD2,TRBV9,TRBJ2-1,CASSVLSSGGAREQFF
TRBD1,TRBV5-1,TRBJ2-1,CASIYGTGGYNEQFF
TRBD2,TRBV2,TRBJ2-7,CASPIAGADSYEQYF
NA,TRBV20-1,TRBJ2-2,CSASRAPEDGELFF
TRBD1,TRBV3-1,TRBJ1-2,CASTLMDRGDGYTF
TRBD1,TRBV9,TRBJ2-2,CASSFSGTGLGELFF
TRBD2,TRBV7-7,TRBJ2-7,CASSPSGEDEQYF
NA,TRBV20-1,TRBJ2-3,CSGSPYHRTDTQYF
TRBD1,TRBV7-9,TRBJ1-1,CASSLAGTVNTEAFF
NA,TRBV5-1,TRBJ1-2,CASSLGDGYGYTF
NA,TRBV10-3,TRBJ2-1,CAISDSGRPQFF
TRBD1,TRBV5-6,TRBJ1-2,CASSKDRGLFGYTF
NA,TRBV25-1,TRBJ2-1,CASSDPSGPTSSYNEQFF
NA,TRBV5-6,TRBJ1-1,CASSNVPGGSRTEAFF
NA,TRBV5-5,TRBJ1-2,CASSPTLTGFGYTF
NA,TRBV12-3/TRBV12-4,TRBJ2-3,CASRWGTTTDTQYF
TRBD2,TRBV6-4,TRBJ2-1,CASSASGGASGEQFF
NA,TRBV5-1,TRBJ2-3,CASSSTGVGADTQYF
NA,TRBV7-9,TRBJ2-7,CASIADSGDSYEQYF
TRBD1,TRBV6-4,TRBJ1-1,CASSAGTGGTEAFF
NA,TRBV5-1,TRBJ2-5,CASSFRDPPETQYF
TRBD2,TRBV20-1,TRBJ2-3,CSFRGADTQYF
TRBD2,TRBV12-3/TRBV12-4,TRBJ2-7,CASRVRGEPSYEQYF
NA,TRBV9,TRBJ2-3,CASSVGGSASTDTQYF
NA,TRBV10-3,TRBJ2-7,CASQSDGGYEQYF
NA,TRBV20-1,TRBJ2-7,CSARDPGGNSYEQYF
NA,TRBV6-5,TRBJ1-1,CASSYDRMRLSTEAFF
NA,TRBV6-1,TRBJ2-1,CASSRAFSYNEQFF
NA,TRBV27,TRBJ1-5,CASSLLSGNQPQHF
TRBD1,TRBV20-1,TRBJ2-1,CSARSGQGAVDEQFF
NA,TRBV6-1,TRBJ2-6,CASCRQGNGANVLTF
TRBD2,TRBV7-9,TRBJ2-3,CASFERDTDTQYF
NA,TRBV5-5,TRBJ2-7,CASSPTPAGEQYF
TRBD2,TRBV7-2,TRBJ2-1,CASSQGLAGGYEQFF
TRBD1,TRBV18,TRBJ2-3,CASSPLDRGNTQYF
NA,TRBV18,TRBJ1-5,CASSTDQPQHF
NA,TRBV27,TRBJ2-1,CASPAPGNEQFF
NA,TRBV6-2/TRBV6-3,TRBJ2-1,CASSYAARVYNEQFF
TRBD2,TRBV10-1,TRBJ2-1,CASRGGEYNEQFF
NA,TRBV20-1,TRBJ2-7,CSARVTGFYEQYF
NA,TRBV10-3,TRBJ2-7,CAISESAGYEQYF
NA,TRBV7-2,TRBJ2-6,CASARQSNSGANVLTF
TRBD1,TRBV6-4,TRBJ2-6,CASSGLGQLHYSGANVLTF
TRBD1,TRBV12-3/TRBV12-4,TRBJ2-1,CASSLVGTGLSKQFF
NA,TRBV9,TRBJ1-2,CASSANRGHGYTF
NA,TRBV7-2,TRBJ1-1,CASSLGPDQAFF